This TCR beta chain was recorded in a study of shared clonotypes between healthy human individuals (dated by TCRdb to 2019 to 2021). Broadly, across the study: The cohort comprised two women and a few men aged 18 to 49 years. To estimate repertoire size and how much clonotypes are shared between individuals, the study performed deep sequencing of blood TCR repertoires from five healthy adults. For each donor, three plates each were used for CD4 naive and CD4 memory, two plates were used for CD8 naive, and one plate was used for CD8 memory. Leukapheresis yielded between about 0.85 and 10 billion PBMCs per donor. To increase sequencing depth and limit assay-specific biases, TCR repertoire library preparation and sequencing were carried out by different laboratories using diverse techniques. What the work shows at the level of the full study, not this receptor alone: Compared with non-shared clonotypes, clonotypes shared by all four sorted-subset donors had higher generation probabilities. Because the study included only a small number of donors, the genetic and exposure-history diversity represented was limited. Sampling was restricted to blood, and TCR repertoires in tissue are likely to differ from TCR repertoires in blood. Sharing across four donors was observed for around 5% of naive CD4, about 3.2% of naive CD8, over 2% of memory CD4, and around 0.42% of memory CD8 clonotypes. Rarefaction of sorted-subset datasets indicated incomplete sequencing despite the large sequencing depth. Naive subsets generally had larger estimated clonotype richness than memory subsets. Pairwise subsampling led to the expectation that sequencing depth would affect the degree of clonotype sharing among donors.

The CDR3 numbers 13 residues from cysteine through phenylalanine. Left in the record is the CDR3 DNA by itself, 39 bases read in frame from the first base. The germline V gene encodes CDR1 MNHEY and CDR2 SMNVEV (reference sequence). Between the V and J ends, shortened by 3 bases and 4 bases respectively, the junction contains 7 bases. TCR CDR3 regions were amplified from genomic DNA by multiplex PCR using the deep immunoSEQ assay. Extracted genomic DNA from each cell subset was spread evenly across all wells of several immunoSEQ 96-well plates, with each plate serving as a replicate. For sorted subsets, approximately 200 ng of genomic DNA, equivalent to 30,000 or so T cell genomes, went into each replicate PCR. Purified libraries were quantified with a Qubit 3.0 fluorometer, sized on a Bioanalyzer 2100, and re-quantified with the KAPA Library Quantification kit. A separate single-read 150-cycle Illumina NextSeq 550 flow cell was used to sequence each immunoSEQ 96-well plate. Regarding the original processing steps: Because the immunoSEQ output held only junctional sequences and lacked quality scores, the filtering could not match the filtering applied to full-length reads. Sequences were annotated with PyIR, a Python wrapper for IgBLAST v1.9, and V/J genes and CDR3 were assigned using IMGT germline references. Any read was removed if the V/J assignment was weak (E-value above 1e-6), the CDR3 was missing, or the read contained stop codons, out-of-frame junctions, or ambiguous translated residues. A V3J clonotype was defined by an identical inferred V gene, J gene, and CDR3 amino acid sequence. To compute the percentage overlap between repertoires, the number of shared unique clonotypes was divided by the size of the smaller repertoire. Richness of each repertoire was evaluated using RTK rarefaction, the Chao1 estimator, and Recon v2.1 estimates of unobserved clonotypes. For all TCRbeta clonotypes obtained by the gDNA method from a few donors, generation probabilities were computed with OLGA. TCRdb took over this immuneACCESS table, retaining in-frame rearrangements with V and J assigned. Such tables are incomplete; in checked studies, under half of the missing clones stem from an unresolved V gene, and the remainder is unexplained. V and J calls and clone size are copied from that table; D and trimming were computed from the DNA. This sample has some 500,000 clones in its table, and 90% to 96% of those were observed once. The ten biggest clones cover 0.06% of the sample.

Donors were healthy HIV-negative adults with no recently reported acute infections or vaccinations. Every donor was a Caucasian adult residing in Nashville, Tennessee, USA. Magnetic negative selection was used to enrich CD4+ T cells, after which naive cells were positively selected on CD45RA and the negative fraction became the memory subset. Blood was collected by leukapheresis, and PBMCs were isolated by Ficoll-Histopaque density gradient centrifugation and then cryopreserved in liquid nitrogen vapor phase. Purity and quantity of every magnetically sorted T cell population were checked by analytical flow cytometry. Genomic DNA was isolated from every sorted fraction and measured by UV absorbance on a Nanodrop 2000c. With regard to this clone: Its antigen specificity is not known. Base quality data are lacking; no much larger clone is found one base away.

Recombination linked TRBV27 to TRBJ1-5, with the D gene call left open. Sequences were obtained from naive CD4+ T cells sorted from blood. The cell subset or site label on this specimen signifies: CD45RA+ positively selected. The TCR sequence derives from a woman younger than 45 in good health. This receptor has the CDR3 CASSFYGNQPQHF. The nucleotides read TGTGCCAGCAGTTTCTACGGAAATCAGCCCCAGCATTTT.